What follows are 8 T cell receptor beta chains derived from one specimen sequenced in a study of blood T cell repertoires in COVID-19. Profiling relied on immunoSEQ multiplex PCR, and the TCRdb table lists in-frame clones only, not all of them. This sample has around 140,000 clones, with about nine tenths found just once. What was sequenced was PBMCs or T cells enriched from blood (not recorded which). The receptors stem from a woman in her forties who had been exposed to COVID-19.

This clone has only one observation. The V call is TRBV29-1, the J call TRBJ1-1; D is undetermined. Trimming shortened V by 1 base and J by 4 bases, and 10 bases separated the two germline ends. Per the germline V gene, CDR1 is SQVTM and CDR2 is ANQGSEA. The CDR3 contains 13 residues. The CDR3 DNA follows: TGCAGCGTTGAAGTGCAGGAGGGCACTGAAGCTTTCTTT. Protein sequence: CSVEVQEGTEAFF.

The genes are TRBV18 and TRBJ2-1, with D uncertain. Germline values: CDR1 KGHSH, CDR2 LQKENI. The CDR3 has 14 amino acids. The germline V and J ends were trimmed by 3 bases and 6 bases, with 12 bases remaining between them. The CDR3: CASSPLTGSNEQFF. CDR3 in DNA: TGTGCCAGCTCACCCTTGACTGGTTCCAATGAGCAGTTCTTC.

This chain uses TRBV11-2 with TRBJ1-4; TRBD1 is a possible D gene (6 bases). Germline CDR1 reads SGHAT; CDR2 reads FQNNGV. The V end was cut by 0 bases, the J end by 11 bases, with 10 bases between. The length of the CDR3 is 13 residues. CDR3 residues: CASSLETGHKLFF. CDR3 nucleotide sequence: TGTGCCAGCAGCTTAGAAACAGGGCATAAACTGTTTTTT.

CDR3 residues: CASSLDGLAGTLLRETQYF. The CDR3 nucleotides read TGTGCCAGCAGCTTAGACGGGCTAGCGGGAACCTTGTTACGAGAGACCCAGTACTTC. This chain uses TRBV11-2 with TRBJ2-5; 9 nucleotides align to TRBD2. Unmatched junction bases numbered 15, after V lost 0 bases and J lost 4 bases. There are 19 residues in the CDR3. Germline V CDR1 and CDR2: SGHAT, FQNNGV.

This CDR3 is CASSLVGGGYSYNEQFF. CDR3 sequence (DNA): TGTGCCAGCAGCTTAGTGGGGGGGGGCTACTCCTACAATGAGCAGTTCTTC. V and J are TRBV7-2 and TRBJ2-1, with D perhaps TRBD2 (7 bases). V was clipped by 1 base and J by 0 bases, with 13 bases between them. Germline V gene data show CDR1 as SGHTA and CDR2 as FQGNSA. CDR3 length: 17 residues.

The rearrangement joins TRBV10-3 to TRBJ2-7; TRBD1 matches 9 bases. CDR3 length equals 16 residues. V trimming: 2 bases; J trimming: 3 bases; junction bases outside the gene matches: 8. Germline V gene lookup returns CDR1 ENHRY and CDR2 SYGVKD. The CDR3 DNA is TGTGCCATCAGTGAGCCGACGGGACAGGGCAGCTACGAGCAGTACTTC. As protein: CAISEPTGQGSYEQYF.

V gene TRBV6-4 combines with J gene TRBJ2-3; 8 bases match TRBD1. The CDR3 is 15 amino acids. Germline V gene lookup returns CDR1 MRHNA and CDR2 SNTAGT. With V trimmed by 6 bases and J by 3 bases, 8 bases remained unmatched. This chain's CDR3 is CASSNQGARTDTQYF. The CDR3 region has the DNA TGTGCCAGCAGCAACCAGGGGGCAAGGACAGATACGCAGTATTTT.

The V call is TRBV4-3, the J call TRBJ2-7; 7 nucleotides agree with TRBD2. V was clipped by 0 bases and J by 4 bases; unmatched bases: 12. CDR1 LGHNA and CDR2 YSLEER come from the germline V gene. CDR3 size: 17 residues. CDR3 sequence (DNA): TGCGCCAGCAGCCAAGATCGGGGGGTCCTTACCGTTTACGAGCAGTACTTC. It encodes CASSQDRGVLTVYEQYF.